This T cell receptor (beta chain) was profiled in a study of OX40 agonist ivuxolimab in advanced cancers. Study-level information: An agonistic human IgG2 monoclonal antibody against OX40 (CD134) was given.

TCRdb's copy holds only in-frame clones and misses some; the assay was immunoSEQ multiplex PCR. The top ten clones hold roughly 0.6% of a sample with approximately 50,000 clones, roughly 84% of them seen once. In germline, CDR1 is SQVTM, CDR2 ANQGSEA. This CDR3 has 15 amino acids. Trimming removed 1 base at V and 4 bases at J, with 14 bases between. This TCR was sampled from an adult with an advanced solid tumor such as melanoma, head and neck, liver or kidney cancer. The chain employs TRBV29-1 and TRBJ2-4; D gene uncertain. The source was CD4+ or CD8+ T cells sorted from blood, collected in a trial of the OX40 agonist ivuxolimab. DNA for the CDR3: TGCAGCGTTGAAGTGCCAGCGAATACTAAAAACATTCAGTACTTC. This gives the protein CSVEVPANTKNIQYF.